This TCR beta chain was recovered during a study of blood T cell repertoires in COVID-19. Study summary: Whether acute or convalescent, the COVID-19 samples came from the United States, Italy and Spain. PBMCs, B-cell-depleted T cells, or T cells were the source of the cDNA or gDNA that made up the material.

Original handling: Reference gene primer amplification in the assay estimated nucleated cell counts. The data were produced by immunoSEQ multiplex PCR, yet TCRdb's version contains in-frame clones alone and is incomplete. D and trimming were read from the DNA, whereas the V and J calls and clone size are those reported in that table. The table lists approximately 170,000 clones, about 85% of them singletons. The CDR3 loop spans 17 amino acids. The germline V gene has CDR1 SGHRS and CDR2 YFSETQ. The V gene end was trimmed by 4 bases and the J gene end by 10 bases; junction bases not matched to a gene: 15.

The receptor comes from a woman aged 80 or over in a cohort sampled during active or convalescent COVID-19. The chain employs TRBV5-1 and TRBJ1-6, with 9 bases matching TRBD1. The specimen sequenced was peripheral blood. CDR3 loop: CASSRGQGLSLISPLHF. The CDR3 nucleotides are TGCGCCAGCAGCAGGGGACAGGGTCTGTCACTTATATCACCCCTCCACTTT.